These 5 T cell receptor beta chains share one sample of origin, sequenced in a study of vaccination effects on CD4 cells after COVID-19. Sequenced by immunoSEQ multiplex PCR; TCRdb stores in-frame clones only, minus some. In the table there are around 63,000 clones, 60% to 80% of which are singletons. No antigen is known for these receptors. Before sequencing took place, the ViraFEST assay used viral peptide pools to expand antigen-specific CD4+ T cells. The authors isolated CD4+ T cells after about eleven days of culture. Having tested negative for nucleocapsid antibodies, the vaccine recipients showed no prior SARS-CoV-2 infection. Sequencing was performed on CD4+ T cells from PBMCs cultured with HCoV-OC43 spike peptides, taken before COVID-19 vaccination. The sample's subset: HCoV-OC43 spike overlapping peptide pool stimulation. The receptors shown here come from a human donor who received a COVID-19 vaccine.

The chain joins TRBV24-1 to TRBJ2-7; D remains unclear. The CDR3 has 13 residues. Germline V lookup: CDR1 KGHDR, CDR2 SFDVKD. V was cut by 11 bases and J by 0 bases, with 13 bases left in between. CDR3 sequence (DNA): TGTGCCAGAAACCGGGCCCGCTCCTACGAGCAGTACGTC. This gives the protein CARNRARSYEQYV.

This chain links TRBV19 with TRBJ2-5; 7 nucleotides align to TRBD1. Germline trimming cut 6 bases from V and 5 bases from J; bases unmatched to any gene: 18. The CDR3 runs 17 residues. The germline gives CDR1 LNHDA, CDR2 SQIVND (reference sequence). CDR3 protein: CASSNQRSGGKGETQYF. The CDR3 DNA is TGTGCCAGTAGCAATCAGCGGTCAGGGGGAAAGGGGGAGACCCAGTACTTC. The complete variable domain, with remaining parts taken from reference TRBV19 and TRBJ2-5, reads DGGITQSPKYLFRKEGQNVTLSCEQNLNHDAMYWYRQDPGQGLRLIYYSQIVNDFQKGDIAEGYSVSREKKESFPLTVTSAQKNPTAFYLCASSNQRSGGKGETQYFGPGTRLLVL.

The chain is built from TRBV7-8 and TRBJ2-7; the D is unclear. The CDR3 spans 15 residues. Deletions cut 1 base from V and 3 bases from J, with 13 bases between. In germline, CDR1 is SGHVS, CDR2 FQNEAQ. CDR3 coding DNA: TGTGCCAGCAGCTTAGGGCTCCTCATAGGCTACGAGCAGTACGTC. Amino acid sequence: CASSLGLLIGYEQYV.

The genes are TRBV28 and TRBJ1-2; maybe TRBD1 (6 bases). Germline CDR1 MDHEN, CDR2 SYDVKM. The CDR3 runs to 18 residues. V lost 1 base to trimming and J lost 5 bases, with 23 bases between them. The CDR3 region is CASSLSGPLGGERYGYTF. The CDR3 DNA is TGTGCCAGCAGTTTATCTGGGCCCCTGGGGGGCGAGAGATATGGCTACACCTTC.

The chain couples TRBV5-1 to TRBJ2-5; D remains unclear. Germline lookup yields CDR1 SGHRS and CDR2 YFSETQ. Trimming removed 4 bases from V and 5 bases from J, with 15 bases in between. The CDR3 spans 14 residues. CDR3 bases: TGCGCCAGCAGCCTGATTTGGGGTAGGGAGACCCAGTACTTC. It specifies CASSLIWGRETQYF.